A single sample gave rise to the 17 T cell receptor beta chains below, sequenced in a study of regulatory T cells. For these receptors, no antigen is known. The primer mix had 52 TRBV and 13 TRBJ primers. Clones were read by immunoSEQ multiplex PCR, and TCRdb kept only the in-frame ones, dropping some. Found here are tens of thousands of clones, about 88% of them singletons; the top ten hold roughly 1.3%. Study outcomes and limitations: In CD3G-deficient patients, conventional CD4+ T cells were enriched for hydrophobic CDR3 residues at positions 6 and 7.

Sequenced: conventional CD4+ T cells sorted from blood. The receptors here all came from a child younger than 18 with CD3G deficiency.

The CDR3 bases are TGTGCCAGCAGCTTAGGGGGCGGGAGGAAGACAGATACGCAGTATTTT. Amino acids: CASSLGGGRKTDTQYF. This chain uses TRBV13 with TRBJ2-3; 8 bases line up with TRBD2. V shed 0 bases and J 3 bases; nucleotides not matched to a gene: 5. The CDR3 sequence is 16 residues long. Germline lookup yields CDR1 PRHDT and CDR2 FYEKMQ (reference sequence).

The CDR3 DNA is TGTGCCAGCAGCCAAACTGGGCTCGAGCAGTACTTC. Translated, it gives CASSQTGLEQYF. This chain uses TRBV28 with TRBJ2-7; D gene uncertain. The germline V gene encodes CDR1 MDHEN and CDR2 SYDVKM. Trimming removed 6 bases at V and 6 bases at J, with 12 bases between. The CDR3 consists of 12 residues.

On this clone itself: This sample also contains other DNA sequences that code for the same CDR3. The CDR3 is CASSLSGGITDTQYF. Here the CDR3 DNA reads TGTGCCAGCAGCTTATCGGGGGGAATCACAGATACGCAGTATTTT. The chain is built from TRBV7-6 and TRBJ2-3; TRBD2 aligns across 7 bases. J was trimmed by 2 bases and V by 2 bases; bases with no gene match: 4. This CDR3 is built from 15 residues. The V gene's germline CDR1 is SGHVS and CDR2 FNYEAQ.

The rearrangement links TRBV28 to TRBJ2-2, with 7 bases fitting TRBD2. V lost 2 bases, J lost 6 bases, and 9 bases stayed unmatched. The CDR3 is made up of 16 amino acids. Per the germline V gene, CDR1 is MDHEN and CDR2 is SYDVKM. Here the CDR3 DNA reads TGTGCCAGCAGTTTAGGCGGGAGTGGAGGGGCCGGGGAGCTGTTTTTT. It is translated as CASSLGGSGGAGELFF.

The chain employs TRBV5-1 and TRBJ1-2; D gene ambiguous. Trimming pared 0 bases from V and 5 bases from J, leaving 11 bases between. CDR3 length: 14 amino acids. The germline CDR1 and CDR2 sequences are SGHRS and YFSETQ. Written as DNA, the CDR3 is TGCGCCAGCAGCTTGGGGCCAGGCGGGTATGGCTACACCTTC. It codes for CASSLGPGGYGYTF.

The genes are TRBV6-1 and TRBJ1-5; 8 nucleotides line up with TRBD1. This CDR3 has 13 residues. Per the germline V gene, CDR1 is MNHNS and CDR2 is SASEGT. Unmatched junction bases numbered 3, after V lost 5 bases and J lost 6 bases. CDR3 region: CASSNRGGQPQHF. CDR3 DNA: TGTGCCAGCAGTAACAGGGGGGGTCAGCCCCAGCATTTT.

CDR3 in amino acids: CAWSQGSNTEAFF. Here the CDR3 DNA reads TGTGCCTGGAGCCAGGGGAGTAACACTGAAGCTTTCTTT. The J gene is TRBJ1-1, the V gene TRBV30; D might be TRBD1 (6 bases). Germline-derived CDR1 and CDR2 are GTSNPN and SVGIG (reference sequence). The V and J ends lost 3 bases and 2 bases respectively, with 10 bases between them. This CDR3 is built from 13 residues.

The chain has TRBV28 and TRBJ1-1, with 7 bases matching TRBD1. V lost 6 bases, J lost 3 bases, and 4 bases stayed unmatched. The CDR3 has 13 amino acids. The germline V gene has CDR1 MDHEN and CDR2 SYDVKM. CDR3 region: CASRGQSDTEAFF. In DNA, the CDR3 is TGTGCCAGCAGGGGACAGTCGGACACTGAAGCTTTCTTT.

V usage is TRBV6-1 and J usage is TRBJ2-4; D may be TRBD1 (5 bases). The CDR3 runs to 14 residues. Germline V gives CDR1 MNHNS, CDR2 SASEGT. The V end was cut by 0 bases, the J end by 4 bases, with 7 bases between. The CDR3 DNA is TGTGCCAGCAGTGAAGCGGGGCTTAAAAACATTCAGTACTTC. Residues: CASSEAGLKNIQYF.

CDR3 DNA: TGTGCCAGCAGCTTAGTGGGCCGCGGCAGGGGGGGTGAGCAGTACTTC. It is translated as CASSLVGRGRGGEQYF. The V gene is TRBV7-8, the J gene TRBJ2-7, with D perhaps TRBD1 or TRBD2 (7 bases each). Germline V lookup: CDR1 SGHVS, CDR2 FQNEAQ. The CDR3 totals 16 residues. V dropped 1 base and J dropped 7 bases, with 20 bases sitting between them.

The chain uses TRBV6-1 and TRBJ2-3; the D gene is possibly TRBD2 (5 bases). Germline V gene lookup returns CDR1 MNHNS and CDR2 SASEGT. V gave up 4 bases and J gave up 6 bases, with 11 bases separating them. The CDR3 totals 13 residues. In nucleotides, the CDR3 is TGTGCCAGCAGTGTTCGGACTGGGGATACGCAGTATTTT. Translating it yields CASSVRTGDTQYF.

For this clone: The same CDR3 also results from other DNA sequences found in this sample. The CDR3 here is CASSPYGGSYEQYF. CDR3 sequence (DNA): TGTGCCAGCAGTCCATATGGCGGCTCCTACGAGCAGTACTTC. V usage is TRBV6-1 and J usage is TRBJ2-7; D is unclear. The CDR3 spans 14 residues. CDR1 MNHNS and CDR2 SASEGT come from the germline V gene. Trimming took off 5 bases at V and 0 bases at J, with 11 bases between the two ends.

The genes are TRBV7-9 and TRBJ2-6; 7 nucleotides align to TRBD1. In germline, CDR1 is SEHNR, CDR2 FQNEAQ (reference sequence). Trimming cost V 5 bases and J 1 base; bases outside gene matches: 5. The CDR3 spans 16 residues. The CDR3 DNA follows: TGTGCCAGCAGCGCAGACAGGGTGTCTGGGGCCAACGTCCTGACTTTC. Protein: CASSADRVSGANVLTF.

The chain links TRBV28 to TRBJ2-3; D ambiguous. The germline V gene encodes CDR1 MDHEN and CDR2 SYDVKM. Trimming cost V 2 bases and J 0 bases, with 18 bases left between them. This CDR3 has 18 residues. The CDR3 DNA follows: TGTGCCAGCAGTTTACGGTCAGTTCGCCTACCTAGCACAGATACGCAGTATTTT. This translates into CASSLRSVRLPSTDTQYF.

This clone was seen a few times. The rearrangement links TRBV6-1 to TRBJ1-4, with TRBD1 matching over 9 bases. This CDR3 region has 14 residues. The germline CDR1 and CDR2 sequences are MNHNS and SASEGT. Here the CDR3 DNA reads TGTGCTACCGGCTCGGGGGACAGGGCGGCTAAACTGTTTTTT. Its protein product is CATGSGDRAAKLFF.

This sequence joins TRBV29-1 and TRBJ2-7; D is possibly TRBD1 or TRBD2 (5 bases each). With 7 bases removed from V and 1 base from J, the gap between germline ends came to 8 bases. The CDR3 has 11 amino acids. Germline CDR1 and CDR2: SQVTM and ANQGSEA. CDR3 DNA: TGCAGCGGGGACGGGTCCTACGAGCAGTACTTC. This sequence encodes CSGDGSYEQYF.

J is TRBJ2-5 and V is TRBV11-2, with D perhaps TRBD2 (6 bases). The CDR3 contains 15 residues. V was clipped by 5 bases and J by 5 bases, with 18 bases between them. CDR1 and CDR2 (germline): SGHAT, FQNNGV. This CDR3 reads CASSPDGSRRETQYF. As DNA, the CDR3 is TGTGCCAGCAGCCCGGACGGGAGTCGACGGGAGACCCAGTACTTC. The whole variable domain, filled in from reference TRBV11-2 and TRBJ2-5, reads EAGVAQSPRYKIIEKRQSVAFWCNPISGHATLYWYQQILGQGPKLLIQFQNNGVVDDSQLPKDRFSAERLKGVDSTLKIQPAKLEDSAVYLCASSPDGSRRETQYFGPGTRLLVL.